This passage covers 20 T cell receptor beta chains from one sample sequenced in a study of CD4 T cell repertoires in COVID-19. Sequencing was done directly on freshly isolated, uncultured memory T cells. Only in-frame clones appear in the TCRdb table, and some are missing; sequencing was by immunoSEQ multiplex PCR. The profile covers 8,400 or so clones, with roughly 80% appearing a single time and roughly 2.2% taken by the ten largest. Source: effector memory CD4+ T cells from blood, taken before the COVID-19 pandemic. These receptors were obtained from a human donor who had COVID-19.

The chain is built from TRBV19 and TRBJ2-5, with a weak D call TRBD1 (6 bases). CDR3 length: 13 residues. Between the trimmed V and J ends, which lost 5 bases and 4 bases, there was a span of 11 bases. Germline assignment: CDR1 LNHDA and CDR2 SQIVND (reference sequence). CDR3 nucleotide sequence: TGTGCCAGTAGTTCAGGGGTTGGAGAGACCCAGTACTTC. This codes for CASSSGVGETQYF.

The chain employs TRBV27 and TRBJ1-1; D unclear. V shed 5 bases and J shed 5 bases, with 12 bases lying between them. Per germline, CDR1 MNHEY and CDR2 SMNVEV (reference sequence). There are 13 residues in the CDR3. The CDR3 sequence: CASSPVRGTEAFF. The CDR3 coding sequence is TGTGCCAGCAGTCCGGTGAGAGGGACTGAAGCTTTCTTT.

The genes are TRBV10-3 and TRBJ2-1; 9 bases fit TRBD2. The ends lost 4 bases at V and 10 bases at J; junction bases unmatched: 8. From germline, CDR1 is ENHRY and CDR2 SYGVKD. CDR3 length equals 14 residues. Here the CDR3 reads CAISGTSEKGEQFF. CDR3 DNA: TGTGCCATCAGTGGGACTAGCGAGAAAGGAGAGCAGTTCTTC.

V is TRBV19 and J is TRBJ2-7; 10 positions agree with TRBD1. The V gene's germline CDR1 is LNHDA and CDR2 SQIVND (reference sequence). The CDR3 extends over 14 amino acids. Losses at the gene ends were 5 bases for V and 4 bases for J; bases not matched to a gene: 5. In DNA, the CDR3 is TGTGCCAGTAGTTCGACAGGGGGCTTGTACGAGCAGTACTTC. Translating it yields CASSSTGGLYEQYF.

The chain recombines TRBV6-5 with TRBJ2-2; 7 bases are a match to TRBD2. This CDR3 comprises 15 residues. The V and J ends lost 5 bases and 6 bases, in that order; junction bases with no gene match: 9. Germline CDR1 is MNHEY and CDR2 is SVGAGI. Here the CDR3 reads CASSLTTSVAGELFF. The DNA of the CDR3 is TGTGCCAGCAGTCTTACCACTAGCGTAGCCGGGGAGCTGTTTTTT.

The J gene is TRBJ2-7, the V gene TRBV30; 9 bases fit TRBD2. This CDR3 has 16 residues. V lost 0 bases and J lost 2; bases outside the gene matches: 8. In germline, CDR1 is GTSNPN, CDR2 SVGIG (reference sequence). In DNA, the CDR3 is TGTGCCTGGAGTGTTCTACGAGCGGGAGGCACCTACGAGCAGTACTTC. Translation: CAWSVLRAGGTYEQYF.

The chain recombines TRBV10-1 with TRBJ1-1; no definite D call. The CDR3 is made up of 13 amino acids. The V and J ends lost 5 bases and 0 bases respectively, with 7 bases between them. Germline V CDR1 and CDR2: WNHNN, SYGVQD (reference sequence). This CDR3 reads CASSRGVNTEAFF. The CDR3 DNA reads TGCGCCAGCAGTCGGGGAGTGAACACTGAAGCTTTCTTT.

V gene TRBV18 combines with J gene TRBJ1-1; 7 bases map to TRBD1. J gave up 3 bases and V 4 bases, and 5 bases lay outside the gene matches. Per germline, CDR1 KGHSH and CDR2 LQKENI. The CDR3 contains 14 residues. The CDR3 DNA is TGTGCCAGCTCACTCGACAGGGAGGACACTGAAGCTTTCTTT. Its translation is CASSLDREDTEAFF.

The J gene is TRBJ2-3, the V gene TRBV2, with TRBD2 identical over 9 bases. V shed 5 bases and J 0 bases; nucleotides not matched to a gene: 6. The CDR3 has 16 residues. Germline lookup yields CDR1 SNHLY and CDR2 FYNNEI. The CDR3 loop reads CASSLSGSSSTDTQYF. As DNA, the CDR3 is TGTGCCAGCAGTCTTAGCGGGAGCTCTAGCACAGATACGCAGTATTTT.

The chain employs TRBV6-5 and TRBJ1-1; tentative D call: TRBD1 (5 bases). CDR3 length: 15 amino acids. V lost 5 bases and J 4 bases, leaving 17 bases between the germline ends. Germline CDR1 MNHEY, CDR2 SVGAGI. The CDR3 nucleotides read TGTGCCAGCAGTCACTTGACAGCCGGGGGCACTGAAGCTTTCTTT. This encodes CASSHLTAGGTEAFF.

The chain combines TRBV7-8 with TRBJ2-3; no reliable D call. V was pared by 5 bases and J by 6 bases, with 12 bases between. The CDR3 has 13 residues. Germline V CDR1 and CDR2: SGHVS, FQNEAQ. In DNA, the CDR3 is TGTGCCAGCAGCCCTCCGGGTACGGATACGCAGTATTTT. This encodes CASSPPGTDTQYF.

The chain uses TRBV6-5 and TRBJ1-1; D remains ambiguous. V was shortened by 5 bases and J by 4 bases, with 11 bases between the two germline ends. The CDR3 covers 13 residues. The germline V gene encodes CDR1 MNHEY and CDR2 SVGAGI. CDR3 loop: CASSEAGGTEAFF. The CDR3 DNA is TGTGCCAGCAGTGAAGCGGGAGGCACTGAAGCTTTCTTT.

The J gene is TRBJ2-3, the V gene TRBV7-8; no reliable D call. Germline CDR1 reads SGHVS; CDR2 reads FQNEAQ. V was cut by 3 bases and J by 3 bases, with 7 bases left in between. CDR3 length equals 13 residues. CDR3 amino acids: CASSLALTDTQYF. The CDR3 coding sequence is TGTGCCAGCAGCTTGGCCTTAACAGATACGCAGTATTTT.

The chain couples TRBV29-1 to TRBJ2-7, with a possible D match to TRBD1 (6 bases). Trimming removed 4 bases from V and 4 bases from J, with 20 bases in between. Germline values: CDR1 SQVTM, CDR2 ANQGSEA. CDR3 length: 15 amino acids. CDR3 nucleotides: TGCAGCGTTGTGGGGTTGGGCAGGGGAGTGTACGAGCAGTACTTC. Its protein product is CSVVGLGRGVYEQYF.

The chain uses TRBV12-5 and TRBJ1-2; D remains ambiguous. CDR1 is LGHNT, CDR2 FRNRAP, per germline. The CDR3 is made up of 22 amino acids. Trimming took off 0 bases at V and 1 base at J, with 30 bases between the two ends. The CDR3 reads CASGLVLSQLGFGPMDNYGYTF. CDR3 nucleotide sequence: TGTGCTAGTGGTTTGGTACTTTCACAGCTTGGGTTTGGGCCTATGGATAACTATGGCTACACCTTC.

The chain is built from TRBV9 and TRBJ1-1; unclear D gene. The CDR3 consists of 13 residues. V lost 2 bases and J lost 4, with 9 bases in between. Germline CDR1 reads SGDLS; CDR2 reads YYNGEE. CDR3 region: CASSVGVGTEAFF. The CDR3 bases are TGTGCCAGCAGCGTCGGGGTAGGCACTGAAGCTTTCTTT.

The J gene is TRBJ2-7, the V gene TRBV18; 7 nucleotides align to TRBD1. This CDR3 has 15 amino acids. Germline V gene data show CDR1 as KGHSH and CDR2 as LQKENI. J was trimmed by 0 bases and V by 6 bases; bases with no gene match: 8. The CDR3 bases are TGTGCCAGCTCGAGTCGCCGGGACAGCTCCTACGAGCAGTACTTC. Translating gives CASSSRRDSSYEQYF.

To note about this clone: This sample includes further DNA sequences coding for the same CDR3. The V call is TRBV6-5, the J call TRBJ1-2; 8 bases align to TRBD1. The CDR3 extends over 16 amino acids. The V gene's germline CDR1 is MNHEY and CDR2 SVGAGI. Germline trimming cut 0 bases from V and 2 bases from J; bases unmatched to any gene: 5. This chain's CDR3 is CASSYSRTGGNYGYTF. CDR3 bases: TGTGCCAGCAGTTACTCTCGAACAGGGGGGAACTATGGCTACACCTTC.

The chain employs TRBV7-8 and TRBJ2-7; 8 nucleotides agree with TRBD1. V shed 6 bases, J shed 6 bases, and the junction held 4 bases outside the gene matches. Germline V gene data show CDR1 as SGHVS and CDR2 as FQNEAQ. The CDR3 runs to 12 residues. The CDR3 here is CASSSDRAEQYF. CDR3 DNA sequence: TGTGCCAGCAGTTCGGACAGGGCCGAGCAGTACTTC.

The chain recombines TRBV11-2 with TRBJ2-3; D is ambiguous. The CDR3 runs 12 residues. The V and J ends lost 6 bases and 3 bases respectively, with 7 bases between them. Germline CDR1 reads SGHAT; CDR2 reads FQNNGV. CDR3 loop: CASSLTTDTQYF. CDR3 nucleotides: TGTGCCAGCAGTTTAACTACAGATACGCAGTATTTT. The full variable domain, in which reference TRBV11-2 and TRBJ2-3 provide the parts outside the CDR3, is EAGVAQSPRYKIIEKRQSVAFWCNPISGHATLYWYQQILGQGPKLLIQFQNNGVVDDSQLPKDRFSAERLKGVDSTLKIQPAKLEDSAVYLCASSLTTDTQYFGPGTRLTVL.